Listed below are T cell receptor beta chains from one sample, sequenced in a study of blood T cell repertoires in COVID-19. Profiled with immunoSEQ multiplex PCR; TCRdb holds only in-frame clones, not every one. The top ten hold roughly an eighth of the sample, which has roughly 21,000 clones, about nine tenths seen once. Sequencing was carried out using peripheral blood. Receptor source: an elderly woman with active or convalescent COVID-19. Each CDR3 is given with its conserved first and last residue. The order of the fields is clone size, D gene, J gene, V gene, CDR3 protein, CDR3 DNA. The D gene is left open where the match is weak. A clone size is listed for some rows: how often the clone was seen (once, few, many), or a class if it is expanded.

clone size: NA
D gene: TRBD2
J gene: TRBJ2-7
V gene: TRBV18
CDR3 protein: CASSLTSGNSYEQYF
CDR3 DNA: TGTGCCAGCTCACTGACTAGCGGGAACTCCTACGAGCAGTACTTC

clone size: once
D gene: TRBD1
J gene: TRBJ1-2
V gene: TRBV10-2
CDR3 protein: CASSGQVDYGYTF
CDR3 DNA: TGCGCCAGCAGCGGACAGGTGGACTATGGCTACACCTTC

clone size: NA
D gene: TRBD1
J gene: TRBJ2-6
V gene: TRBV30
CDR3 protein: CAWSSTGQGFSSGANVLTF
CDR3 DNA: TGTGCCTGGAGTAGCACGGGACAGGGATTTTCCTCTGGGGCCAACGTCCTGACTTTC

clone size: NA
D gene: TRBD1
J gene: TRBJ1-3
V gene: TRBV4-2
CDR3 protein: CASSQARQGVTTGNTIYF
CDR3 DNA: TGTGCCAGCAGCCAAGCACGACAGGGGGTAACGACTGGAAACACCATATATTTT

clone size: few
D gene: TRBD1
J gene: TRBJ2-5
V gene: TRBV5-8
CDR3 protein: CASSAGTGGRRQETQYF
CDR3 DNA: TGTGCCAGCAGCGCCGGGACAGGGGGCCGTAGGCAAGAGACCCAGTACTTC

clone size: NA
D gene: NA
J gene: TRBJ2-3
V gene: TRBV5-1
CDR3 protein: CASSALEGARTDTQYF
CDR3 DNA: TGCGCCAGCAGCGCGTTGGAGGGGGCGAGGACAGATACGCAGTATTTT

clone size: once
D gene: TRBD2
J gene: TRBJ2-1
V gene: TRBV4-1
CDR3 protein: CASSQTLAGADEQFF
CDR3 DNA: TGCGCCAGCAGCCAAACCCTAGCGGGAGCTGATGAGCAGTTCTTC

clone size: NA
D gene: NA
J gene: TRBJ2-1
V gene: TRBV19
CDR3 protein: CASSISGTYNEQFF
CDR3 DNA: TGTGCCAGTAGTATTAGCGGTACTTACAATGAGCAGTTCTTC

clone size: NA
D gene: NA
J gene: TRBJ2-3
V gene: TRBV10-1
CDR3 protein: CASSDGQILSDTQYF
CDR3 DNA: TGCGCCAGCAGCGACGGACAGATTCTTTCCGATACGCAGTATTTT

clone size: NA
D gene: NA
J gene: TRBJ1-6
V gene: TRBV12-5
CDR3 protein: CASGLVLNLVGTSPLHF
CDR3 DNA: TGTGCTAGTGGTTTGGTACTCAACCTCGTCGGTACGTCACCCCTCCACTTT

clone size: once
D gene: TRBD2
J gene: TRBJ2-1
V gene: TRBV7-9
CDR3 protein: CASSQSRTQTSGIPQEQFF
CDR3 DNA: TGTGCCAGCAGCCAAAGTCGGACACAGACTAGCGGGATCCCCCAGGAGCAGTTCTTC

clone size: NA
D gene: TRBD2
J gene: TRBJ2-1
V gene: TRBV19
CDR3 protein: CASSIGGSKVGYNEQFF
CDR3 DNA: TGTGCCAGTAGTATAGGCGGGAGTAAGGTTGGGTACAATGAGCAGTTCTTC

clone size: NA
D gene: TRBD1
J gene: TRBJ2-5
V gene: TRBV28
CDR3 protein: CASSRDRDETQYF
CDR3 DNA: TGTGCCAGCAGCCGCGACAGGGACGAGACCCAGTACTTC

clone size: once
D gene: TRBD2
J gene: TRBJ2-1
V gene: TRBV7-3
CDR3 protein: CASSLRPSGIYNEQFF
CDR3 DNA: TGTGCCAGCAGCTTAAGGCCTAGCGGGATTTACAATGAGCAGTTCTTC

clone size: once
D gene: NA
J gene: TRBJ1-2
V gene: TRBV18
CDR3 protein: CASSFGHRDYGYTF
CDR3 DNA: TGTGCCAGCTCCTTCGGTCACAGGGATTATGGCTACACCTTC

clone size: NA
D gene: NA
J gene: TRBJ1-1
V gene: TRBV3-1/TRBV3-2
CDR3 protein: CASSSLNSGSEAFF
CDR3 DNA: TGTGCCAGCAGCTCCCTAAACAGTGGTAGTGAAGCTTTCTTT

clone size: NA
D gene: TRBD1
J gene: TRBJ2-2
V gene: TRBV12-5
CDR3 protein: CASGLGGTGENTGELFF
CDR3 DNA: TGTGCTAGTGGTTTGGGGGGGACAGGAGAAAACACCGGGGAGCTGTTTTTT

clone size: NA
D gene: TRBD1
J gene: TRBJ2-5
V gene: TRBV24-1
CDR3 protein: CATSGGQGTFETQYF
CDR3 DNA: TGTGCCACCAGCGGGGGACAGGGGACATTCGAGACCCAGTACTTC

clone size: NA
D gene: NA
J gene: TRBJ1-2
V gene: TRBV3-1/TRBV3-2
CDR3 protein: CASSQRSGSNYGYTF
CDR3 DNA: TGTGCCAGCAGCCAACGATCGGGGTCCAACTATGGCTACACCTTC

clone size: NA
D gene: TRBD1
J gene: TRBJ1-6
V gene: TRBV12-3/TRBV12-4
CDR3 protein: CASSSGGNSPLHF
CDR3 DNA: TGTGCCAGCAGCTCAGGGGGAAATTCACCCCTCCACTTT

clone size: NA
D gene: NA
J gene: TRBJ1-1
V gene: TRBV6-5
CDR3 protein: CASSPIQGPEAFF
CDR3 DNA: TGTGCCAGCAGTCCTATTCAGGGGCCTGAAGCTTTCTTT

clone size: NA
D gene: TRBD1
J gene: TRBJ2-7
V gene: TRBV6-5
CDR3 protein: CASMRQGRNYEQYF
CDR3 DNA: TGTGCCAGCATGAGACAGGGTAGGAACTACGAGCAGTACTTC

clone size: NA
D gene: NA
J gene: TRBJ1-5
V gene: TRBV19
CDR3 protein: CASSIKTGRDVPNQPQHF
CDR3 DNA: TGTGCCAGTAGTATAAAGACAGGACGCGATGTTCCGAATCAGCCCCAGCATTTT

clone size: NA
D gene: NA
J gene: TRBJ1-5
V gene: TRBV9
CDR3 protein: CASSVGGGRNQPQHF
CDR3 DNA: TGTGCCAGCAGCGTAGGTGGTGGGCGCAATCAGCCCCAGCATTTT

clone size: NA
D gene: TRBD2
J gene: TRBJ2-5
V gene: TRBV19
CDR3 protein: CASSFFGTSQETQYF
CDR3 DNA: TGTGCCAGTAGTTTTTTTGGGACTAGTCAAGAGACCCAGTACTTC

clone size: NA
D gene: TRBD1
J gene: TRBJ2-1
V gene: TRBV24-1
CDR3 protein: CATSDPPRGQGNNEQFF
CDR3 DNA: TGTGCCACCAGTGATCCCCCGCGGGGACAGGGTAACAATGAGCAGTTCTTC

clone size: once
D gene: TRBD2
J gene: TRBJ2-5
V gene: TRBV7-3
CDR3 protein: CASSQTGLGEETQYF
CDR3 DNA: TGTGCCAGCAGCCAAACGGGACTAGGAGAAGAGACCCAGTACTTC

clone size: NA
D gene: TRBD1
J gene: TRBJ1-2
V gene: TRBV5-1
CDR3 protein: CASSGQGANYGYTF
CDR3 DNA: TGCGCCAGCAGCGGACAGGGGGCTAACTATGGCTACACCTTC

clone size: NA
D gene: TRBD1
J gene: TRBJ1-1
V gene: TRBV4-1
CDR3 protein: CASSQDPGQGYGGRMNTEAFF
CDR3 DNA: TGCGCCAGCAGCCAAGACCCAGGACAGGGTTACGGTGGCCGCATGAACACTGAAGCTTTCTTT

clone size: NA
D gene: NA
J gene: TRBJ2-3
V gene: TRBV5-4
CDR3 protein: CASSGISSVRYF
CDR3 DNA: TGTGCCAGCAGCGGCATTTCCTCCGTTCGGTATTTT

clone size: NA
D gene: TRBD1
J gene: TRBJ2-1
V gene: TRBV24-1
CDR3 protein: CATSDPGTGAYNEQFF
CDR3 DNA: TGTGCCACCAGTGATCCCGGGACAGGGGCTTACAATGAGCAGTTCTTC

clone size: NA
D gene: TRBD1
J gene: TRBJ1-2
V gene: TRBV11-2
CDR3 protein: CASSPRPGQPSNYGYTF
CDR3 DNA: TGTGCCAGCAGCCCCCGCCCGGGACAGCCTTCTAACTATGGCTACACCTTC

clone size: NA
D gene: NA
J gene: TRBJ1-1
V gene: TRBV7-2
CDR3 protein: CASLRGVNTEAFF
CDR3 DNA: TGTGCCAGCCTCAGGGGAGTGAACACTGAAGCTTTCTTT

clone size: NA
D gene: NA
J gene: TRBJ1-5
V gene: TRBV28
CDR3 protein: CASSRGNQPQHF
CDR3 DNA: TGTGCCAGCAGTCGGGGGAATCAGCCCCAGCATTTT

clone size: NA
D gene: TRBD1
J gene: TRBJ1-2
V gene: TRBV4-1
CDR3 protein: CASSQDWTGAARSGYTF
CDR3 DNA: TGCGCCAGCAGCCAAGATTGGACAGGCGCTGCTCGCTCGGGCTACACCTTC

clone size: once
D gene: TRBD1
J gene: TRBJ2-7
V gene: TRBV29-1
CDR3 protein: CSVGRTGGSNEQYF
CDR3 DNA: TGCAGCGTTGGACGGACAGGGGGCTCTAACGAGCAGTACTTC

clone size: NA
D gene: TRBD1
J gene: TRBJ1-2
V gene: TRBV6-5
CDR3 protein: CASRGTGISGYTF
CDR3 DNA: TGTGCCAGCAGGGGGACAGGAATCAGTGGCTACACCTTC

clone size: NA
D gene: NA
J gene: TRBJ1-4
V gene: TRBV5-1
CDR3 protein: CASSLGRGTNEKLFF
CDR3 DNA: TGCGCCAGCAGCCTAGGACGGGGAACTAATGAAAAACTGTTTTTT

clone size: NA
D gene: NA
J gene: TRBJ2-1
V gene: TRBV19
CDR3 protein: CASSNGLLSYNEQFF
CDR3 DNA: TGTGCCAGTAGTAACGGACTCCTCTCCTACAATGAGCAGTTCTTC

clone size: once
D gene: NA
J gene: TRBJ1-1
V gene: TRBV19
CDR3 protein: CASTRAARNTEAFF
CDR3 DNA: TGTGCCAGTACCAGGGCAGCCAGGAACACTGAAGCTTTCTTT

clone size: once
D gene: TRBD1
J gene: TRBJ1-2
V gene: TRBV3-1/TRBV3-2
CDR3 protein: CASSLWGRGFSNYGYTF
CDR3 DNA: TGTGCCAGCAGCCTGTGGGGCAGGGGGTTTTCTAACTATGGCTACACCTTC

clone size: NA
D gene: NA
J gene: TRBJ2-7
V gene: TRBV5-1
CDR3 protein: CASSLAAGYEQYF
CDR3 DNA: TGCGCCAGCAGCTTGGCAGCAGGGTACGAGCAGTACTTC

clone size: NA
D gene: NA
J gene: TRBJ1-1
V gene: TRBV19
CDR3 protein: CASMVWGVNTEAFF
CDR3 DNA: TGTGCCAGTATGGTCTGGGGAGTGAACACTGAAGCTTTCTTT

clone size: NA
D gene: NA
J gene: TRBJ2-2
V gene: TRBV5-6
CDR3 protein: CASNLGGGNTGELFF
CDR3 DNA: TGTGCCAGCAACTTGGGGGGCGGGAACACCGGGGAGCTGTTTTTT

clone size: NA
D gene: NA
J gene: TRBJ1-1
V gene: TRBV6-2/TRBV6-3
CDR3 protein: CASSAQGNTEAFF
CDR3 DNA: TGTGCCAGCAGCGCACAGGGGAACACTGAAGCTTTCTTT

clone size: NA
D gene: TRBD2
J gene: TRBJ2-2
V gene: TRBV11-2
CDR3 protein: CASSNRASGAGELFF
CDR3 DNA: TGTGCCAGCAGCAACCGGGCTAGCGGGGCCGGGGAGCTGTTTTTT

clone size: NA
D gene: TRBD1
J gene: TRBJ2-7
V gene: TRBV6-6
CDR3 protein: CASSYGGTGYEQYF
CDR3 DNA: TGTGCCAGCAGTTACGGTGGGACAGGGTACGAGCAGTACTTC

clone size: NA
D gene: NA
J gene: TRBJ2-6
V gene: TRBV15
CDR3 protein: CATSRQHRAGANVLTF
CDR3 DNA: TGTGCCACCAGCAGGCAACACAGGGCTGGGGCCAACGTCCTGACTTTC

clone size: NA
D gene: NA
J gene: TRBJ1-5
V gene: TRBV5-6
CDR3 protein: CASSLAQGMGNQPQHF
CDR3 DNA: TGTGCCAGCAGCCTGGCCCAGGGGATGGGTAATCAGCCCCAGCATTTT